Shown below are 13 T cell receptor beta chains from a single sample sequenced in a study of T cells in localized non-small cell lung cancer. The assay was immunoSEQ multiplex PCR, and TCRdb's table has in-frame clones only and misses some. This table holds over 30,000 clones, about four fifths found once. The starting material was peripheral blood, obtained before any cancer treatment. The origin of the receptors is a male donor aged 60 or over with stage II squamous cell lung carcinoma.

V and J are TRBV18 and TRBJ2-5; D gene ambiguous. CDR3 size: 14 residues. Germline V gene data show CDR1 as KGHSH and CDR2 as LQKENI. Trimming cost V 8 bases and J 1 base, with 14 bases left between them. CDR3 DNA: TGTGCCAGCCACGAACTTCGGACCCAAGAGACCCAGTACTTC. Protein product: CASHELRTQETQYF.

This sequence joins TRBV5-1 and TRBJ2-3; 11 bases match TRBD2. Germline assignment: CDR1 SGHRS and CDR2 YFSETQ. With 0 bases clipped from V and 6 bases from J, the junction kept 15 bases outside the gene matches. The CDR3 runs 19 residues. The CDR3 DNA follows: TGCGCCAGCAGCTTGGTTGGGGGTACTAGCGGGAGAGTGAGGGATACGCAGTATTTT. It encodes CASSLVGGTSGRVRDTQYF.

The chain links TRBV7-8 to TRBJ2-7, with 8 positions matching TRBD2. V trimming: 7 bases; J trimming: 6 bases; junction bases outside the gene matches: 8. CDR1 SGHVS and CDR2 FQNEAQ come from the germline V gene. The CDR3 totals 13 residues. The CDR3 is CASTTKRGPEQYF. In nucleotides, the CDR3 is TGTGCCAGCACCACGAAGCGGGGGCCCGAGCAGTACTTC.

V and J are TRBV2 and TRBJ1-1; no clear D. Germline V CDR1 and CDR2: SNHLY, FYNNEI. The ends were cut back, 2 bases at V and 0 bases at J, with 4 bases in the middle. The CDR3 runs to 13 residues. The CDR3 DNA is TGTGCCAGCAGTGAAAACGTGAACACTGAAGCTTTCTTT. It codes for CASSENVNTEAFF.

The chain uses TRBV6-5 and TRBJ1-4; weak D call: TRBD1 (5 bases). The germline V and J ends were trimmed by 2 bases and 4 bases, with 14 bases remaining between them. In germline, CDR1 is MNHEY, CDR2 SVGAGI. The CDR3 extends over 16 amino acids. The CDR3 nucleotides read TGTGCCAGCAGTTACAGTCCGGGGCCACTTAATGAAAAACTGTTTTTT. Protein sequence: CASSYSPGPLNEKLFF.

The rearrangement links TRBV6-1 to TRBJ2-7, with D uncertain. This CDR3 is built from 15 residues. V lost 3 bases and J 3 bases, leaving 15 bases between the germline ends. Germline V gene lookup returns CDR1 MNHNS and CDR2 SASEGT. CDR3 residues: CASSENRVGVYEQYF. The CDR3 coding sequence is TGTGCCAGCAGTGAGAACCGGGTTGGGGTCTACGAGCAGTACTTC.

This chain connects TRBV28 to TRBJ1-5; 11 bases align to TRBD1. The CDR3 is made up of 15 amino acids. Germline CDR1 MDHEN, CDR2 SYDVKM. Unmatched junction bases numbered 6, after V lost 7 bases and J lost 4 bases. The CDR3 sequence: CASKRDRGDNQPQHF. DNA for the CDR3: TGTGCCAGCAAGAGGGACAGGGGGGATAATCAGCCCCAGCATTTT.

The CDR3 loop is CASSSRGRGEQYF. For the CDR3, the DNA is TGTGCCAGCAGCAGCAGGGGTCGTGGCGAGCAGTACTTC. This chain connects TRBV5-4 to TRBJ2-7; the D gene is possibly TRBD1 (6 bases). Germline CDR1 and CDR2: SGHNT and YYREEE (reference sequence). Trimming removed 4 bases from V and 6 bases from J, with 14 bases in between. This CDR3 has 13 amino acids.

This sequence joins TRBV6-5 and TRBJ1-2, with a possible D match to TRBD1 (5 bases). V lost 7 bases, J lost 4 bases, and 13 bases lay in between. The CDR3 contains 13 residues. The germline V gene has CDR1 MNHEY and CDR2 SVGAGI. This chain's CDR3 is CASTQTVGYGYTF. The DNA of the CDR3 is TGTGCCAGCACTCAGACAGTGGGCTATGGCTACACCTTC.

This chain links TRBV6-5 with TRBJ2-1; 13 bases fit TRBD2. V trimming: 4 bases; J trimming: 0 bases; junction bases outside the gene matches: 0. This CDR3 is built from 16 residues. CDR1 and CDR2 (germline): MNHEY, SVGAGI. CDR3 amino acids: CASSWTSGSSYNEQFF. CDR3 DNA: TGTGCCAGCAGTTGGACTAGCGGGAGCTCCTACAATGAGCAGTTCTTC.

This clone occurred once. The chain joins TRBV5-1 to TRBJ2-3; 8 nucleotides agree with TRBD2. Germline V gives CDR1 SGHRS, CDR2 YFSETQ. The CDR3 sequence is 15 residues long. The J segment lost 4 bases and the V segment lost 3 bases, leaving 7 bases of the junction unmatched. CDR3: CASSSSAGGADTQYF. The CDR3 DNA follows: TGCGCCAGCAGCTCGTCCGCGGGGGGAGCAGATACGCAGTATTTT.

V usage is TRBV6-1 and J usage is TRBJ1-2; D is unclear. This CDR3 region has 14 residues. V lost 6 bases and J 5 bases, leaving 16 bases between the germline ends. Per germline, CDR1 MNHNS and CDR2 SASEGT. In DNA, the CDR3 is TGTGCCAGCAGCGAAAGGAAAGGCTGGTATGGCTACACCTTC. Translation: CASSERKGWYGYTF.

The V call is TRBV21-1, the J call TRBJ1-3; no check of the table's D call, TRBD1, against the DNA was made. TRBV21-1 is shown as a pseudogene. CDR3 length: 14 residues. CDR3 in amino acids: CASSRPPRMNTIYF. CDR3 in DNA: TGTGCCAGCAGCCGCCCACCCAGGATGAACACCATATATTTT.